The rows below give T cell receptor beta chains drawn from one sample of a study of T cell repertoires in cytomegalovirus infection. One entry per CDR3 protein, called by TCRdb with MiXCR from the reads. Of roughly 920,000 distinct CDR3 sequences listed, approximately 31% are singletons. These receptors have no known antigen. Sequencing used cultured CD8+ T cells from PBMCs, obtained from culture after CMV antigen stimulation. The receptors come from a human donor in good health (CMV status not recorded). Some clones in this sample may be carry-over from other donors' samples. The CDR3 runs from the conserved cysteine through the conserved F or W. Fields, in order: clone size, D gene, J gene, V gene, CDR3 protein, CDR3 DNA. D genes are given only for firm matches. Clone size is shown for a subset of rows, as once, few, many or a class of expanded clone.

size: few; D: TRBD1; J: TRBJ2-3; V: TRBV10-1; CDR3: CASSGDRDTDTQYF; DNA: TGCGCCAGCAGTGGGGACAGGGATACAGATACGCAGTATTTT
size: few; D: TRBD2; J: TRBJ2-6; V: TRBV27; CDR3: CASRTSGSGANVLTF; DNA: TGTGCCAGCAGAACTAGCGGGTCTGGGGCCAACGTCCTGACTTTC
size: -; D: -; J: TRBJ1-2; V: TRBV6-1; CDR3: CASGTRGEKHGYTF; DNA: TGTGCCAGCGGAACAAGGGGGGAGAAGCATGGCTACACCTTC
size: few; D: -; J: TRBJ2-1; V: TRBV2; CDR3: CASWDGSSYNEQFF; DNA: TGTGCCAGCTGGGACGGTAGCTCCTACAATGAGCAGTTCTTC
size: few; D: -; J: TRBJ2-7; V: TRBV7-9; CDR3: CASSLVGNPGEQYF; DNA: TGTGCCAGCAGCTTAGTAGGAAACCCCGGCGAGCAGTACTTC
size: -; D: TRBD1; J: TRBJ2-7; V: TRBV10-3; CDR3: CAISPTGGYEQYF; DNA: TGTGCCATCAGTCCGACAGGGGGGTACGAGCAGTACTTC
size: -; D: TRBD2; J: TRBJ2-1; V: TRBV20-1; CDR3: CSASPGTSSYEQFF; DNA: TGCAGTGCTAGTCCCGGGACTAGCAGTTATGAGCAGTTCTTC
size: few; D: -; J: TRBJ2-2; V: TRBV6-1; CDR3: CASSYRDRPLNTGELFF; DNA: TGTGCCAGCAGTTACCGCGACAGGCCCTTGAACACCGGGGAGCTGTTTTTT
size: few; D: TRBD1; J: TRBJ2-3; V: TRBV28; CDR3: CASSSTGTARGTDTQYF; DNA: TGTGCCAGCAGTTCTACCGGGACAGCGAGGGGAACAGATACGCAGTATTTT
size: -; D: TRBD1; J: TRBJ2-3; V: TRBV14; CDR3: CASSRGQGFTDTQYF; DNA: TGTGCCAGCAGCAGGGGACAGGGTTTCACAGATACGCAGTATTTT
size: -; D: TRBD1; J: TRBJ2-4; V: TRBV6-1; CDR3: CASSMRRQGAQNIQYF; DNA: TGTGCCAGCAGTATGCGGAGACAGGGGGCTCAAAACATTCAGTACTTC
size: -; D: -; J: TRBJ1-2; V: TRBV7-3; CDR3: CASSPSPGRDGEGGYTF; DNA: TGTGCCAGCAGCCCAAGCCCCGGCCGGGACGGAGAGGGCGGCTACACCTTC
size: few; D: TRBD1; J: TRBJ2-1; V: TRBV6-2/TRBV6-3; CDR3: CASSRQGDYYNEQFF; DNA: TGTGCCAGCAGTCGACAGGGCGATTACTACAATGAGCAGTTCTTC
size: -; D: -; J: TRBJ1-2; V: TRBV19; CDR3: CASSIKWPSTGFYSYTF; DNA: TGTGCCAGTAGTATAAAATGGCCCTCTACCGGATTTTATAGCTACACCTTC
size: -; D: -; J: TRBJ2-2; V: TRBV4-3; CDR3: CASSHGTTGELFF; DNA: TGCGCCAGCAGCCACGGGACCACCGGGGAGCTGTTTTTT
size: -; D: -; J: TRBJ2-5; V: TRBV15; CDR3: CATSVQETQYF; DNA: TGTGCCACCAGCGTTCAAGAGACCCAGTACTTC
size: -; D: -; J: TRBJ1-2; V: TRBV28; CDR3: CASSLGGTRGYTF; DNA: TGTGCCAGCAGTTTAGGGGGTACTCGGGGCTACACCTTC
size: many; D: TRBD2; J: TRBJ2-5; V: TRBV7-6; CDR3: CASSLAGIAGGMYQETQYF; DNA: TGTGCCAGCAGCTTAGCAGGGATAGCGGGGGGGATGTACCAAGAGACCCAGTACTTC
size: -; D: TRBD2; J: TRBJ2-1; V: TRBV2; CDR3: CASRGTSGWYNEQFF; DNA: TGTGCCAGCAGGGGGACTAGCGGGTGGTACAATGAGCAGTTCTTC
size: many; D: TRBD1; J: TRBJ2-1; V: TRBV7-2; CDR3: CASRTGTDYNEQFF; DNA: TGTGCCAGCAGAACCGGGACAGACTACAATGAGCAGTTCTTC
size: -; D: -; J: TRBJ2-2; V: TRBV12-3/TRBV12-4; CDR3: CASSATGTGELFF; DNA: TGTGCCAGCAGTGCGACTGGCACCGGGGAGCTGTTTTTT
size: -; D: -; J: TRBJ1-2; V: TRBV12-3/TRBV12-4; CDR3: CASSWPEEGLYGYTF; DNA: TGTGCCAGCAGTTGGCCAGAAGAGGGCCTCTATGGCTACACCTTC
size: many; D: -; J: TRBJ1-1; V: TRBV27; CDR3: CASSLGVYTEAFF; DNA: TGTGCCAGCAGCTTGGGGGTTTACACTGAAGCTTTCTTT
size: -; D: -; J: TRBJ2-1; V: TRBV2; CDR3: CASPPGLSGYKGDNEQFF; DNA: TGTGCCAGCCCCCCCGGGTTAAGCGGGTACAAGGGGGACAATGAGCAGTTCTTC
size: many; D: TRBD1; J: TRBJ2-5; V: TRBV7-8; CDR3: CASSLGDTGGGTQYF; DNA: TGTGCCAGCAGCTTAGGCGACACAGGGGGTGGGACCCAGTACTTC
size: many; D: -; J: TRBJ2-1; V: TRBV4-2; CDR3: CASSQELPGVVTYNEQFF; DNA: TGTGCCAGCAGCCAAGAACTTCCAGGGGTAGTGACCTACAATGAGCAGTTCTTC
size: -; D: TRBD1; J: TRBJ2-2; V: TRBV20-1; CDR3: CSAVRTGEDTGELFF; DNA: TGCAGTGCTGTTAGGACAGGGGAGGACACCGGGGAGCTGTTTTTT
size: -; D: TRBD1; J: TRBJ2-2; V: TRBV12-3/TRBV12-4; CDR3: CASSLYGTGEAGELFF; DNA: TGTGCCAGCAGTTTGTACGGGACAGGGGAGGCCGGGGAGCTGTTTTTT
size: few; D: -; J: TRBJ1-5; V: TRBV28; CDR3: CASRYLAGQPQHF; DNA: TGTGCCAGCCGATATTTGGCCGGACAGCCCCAGCATTTT